This paragraph covers one T cell receptor (beta chain) sequence. Survey-level TCR beta sequencing used the immunoSEQ assay. This table comes from immunoSEQ multiplex PCR, and its TCRdb copy is limited to in-frame clones, with some not included. The sample has about 68,000 clones; roughly 95% are singletons. Trimming stripped 2 bases from V and 0 bases from J, with 12 bases between. Germline V CDR1 and CDR2: SGHNT, YYREEE (reference sequence). The CDR3 extends over 15 amino acids. Material for sequencing was PBMCs. The V gene is TRBV5-4, the J gene TRBJ2-7; D is possibly TRBD1 or TRBD2 (6 bases each). This sequence originates from a man aged 40-55 years with rheumatoid arthritis. The CDR3, as DNA: TGTGCCAGCAGCTTCTACGGGGGCCGCTCCTACGAGCAGTACTTC. This codes for CASSFYGGRSYEQYF.